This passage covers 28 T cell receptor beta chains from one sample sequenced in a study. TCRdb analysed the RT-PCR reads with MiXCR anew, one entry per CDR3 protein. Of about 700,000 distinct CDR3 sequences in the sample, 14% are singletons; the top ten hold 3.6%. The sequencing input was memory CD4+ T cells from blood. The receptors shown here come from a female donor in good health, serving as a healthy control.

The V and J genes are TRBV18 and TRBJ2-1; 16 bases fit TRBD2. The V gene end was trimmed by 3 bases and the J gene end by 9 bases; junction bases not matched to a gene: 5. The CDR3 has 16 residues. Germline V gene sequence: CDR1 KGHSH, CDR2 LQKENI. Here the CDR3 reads CASSPGTSGRAAEQFF. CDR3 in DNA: TGTGCCAGCTCACCCGGGACTAGCGGGAGGGCCGCTGAGCAGTTCTTC.

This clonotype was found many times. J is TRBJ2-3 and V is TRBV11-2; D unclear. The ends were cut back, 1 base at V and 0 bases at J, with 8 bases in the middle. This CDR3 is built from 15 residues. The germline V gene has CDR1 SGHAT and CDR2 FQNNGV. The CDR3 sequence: CASSLAAVSTDTQYF. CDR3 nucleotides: TGTGCCAGCAGCTTAGCTGCGGTGAGCACAGATACGCAGTATTTT.

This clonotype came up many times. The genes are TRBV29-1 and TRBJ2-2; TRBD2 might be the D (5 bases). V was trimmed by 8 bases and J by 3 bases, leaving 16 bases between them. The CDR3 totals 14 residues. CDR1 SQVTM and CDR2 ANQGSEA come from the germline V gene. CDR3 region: CSTREGLDTGELFF. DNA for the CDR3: TGCAGCACTCGAGAGGGCCTGGACACCGGGGAGCTGTTTTTT.

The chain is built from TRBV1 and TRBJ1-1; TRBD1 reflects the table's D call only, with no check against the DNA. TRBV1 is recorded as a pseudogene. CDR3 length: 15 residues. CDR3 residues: CTSSQEKFRGTAAFF. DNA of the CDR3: TGCACCAGCAGCCAAGAAAAATTCAGGGGGACAGCAGCTTTCTTT.

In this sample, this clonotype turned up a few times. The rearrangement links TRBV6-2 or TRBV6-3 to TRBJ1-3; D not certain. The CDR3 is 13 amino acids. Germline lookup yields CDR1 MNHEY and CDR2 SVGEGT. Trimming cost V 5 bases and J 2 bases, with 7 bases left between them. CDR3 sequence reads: CASSMLPGNTIYF. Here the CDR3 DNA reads TGTGCCAGCAGTATGCTTCCTGGAAACACCATATATTTT.

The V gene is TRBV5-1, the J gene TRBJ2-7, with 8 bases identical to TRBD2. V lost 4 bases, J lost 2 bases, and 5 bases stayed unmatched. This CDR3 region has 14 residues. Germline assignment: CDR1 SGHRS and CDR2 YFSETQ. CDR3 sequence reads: CASSETSETYEQYF. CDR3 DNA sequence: TGCGCCAGCAGCGAGACTAGCGAGACCTACGAGCAGTACTTC.

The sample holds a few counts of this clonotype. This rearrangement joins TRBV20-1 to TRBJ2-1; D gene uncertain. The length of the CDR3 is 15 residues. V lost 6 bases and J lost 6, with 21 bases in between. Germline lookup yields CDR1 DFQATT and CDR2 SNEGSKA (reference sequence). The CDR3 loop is CSALRLGFHSNEQFF. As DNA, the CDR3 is TGCAGTGCCCTTCGACTTGGTTTCCATTCCAATGAGCAGTTCTTC.

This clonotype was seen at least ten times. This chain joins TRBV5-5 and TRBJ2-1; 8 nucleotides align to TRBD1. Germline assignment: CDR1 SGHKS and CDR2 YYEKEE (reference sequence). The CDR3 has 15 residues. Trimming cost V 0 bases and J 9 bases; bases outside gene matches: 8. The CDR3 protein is CASSLGQGAIGEQFF. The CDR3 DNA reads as TGTGCCAGCAGCTTGGGTCAGGGGGCGATTGGTGAGCAGTTCTTC.

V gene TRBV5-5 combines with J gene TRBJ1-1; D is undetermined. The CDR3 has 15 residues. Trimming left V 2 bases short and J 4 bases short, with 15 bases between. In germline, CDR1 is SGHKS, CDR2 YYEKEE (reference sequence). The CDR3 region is CASSFRAGSGTEAFF. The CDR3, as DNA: TGTGCCAGCAGCTTTAGGGCTGGGTCGGGCACTGAAGCTTTCTTT.

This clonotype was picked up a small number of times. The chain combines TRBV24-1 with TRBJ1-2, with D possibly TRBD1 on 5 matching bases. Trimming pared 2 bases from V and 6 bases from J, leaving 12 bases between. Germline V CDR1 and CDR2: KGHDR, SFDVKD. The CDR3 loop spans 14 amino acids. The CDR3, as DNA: TGTGCCACCAGTGATTACGGCAGGGCTCATGGCTACACCTTC. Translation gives CATSDYGRAHGYTF.

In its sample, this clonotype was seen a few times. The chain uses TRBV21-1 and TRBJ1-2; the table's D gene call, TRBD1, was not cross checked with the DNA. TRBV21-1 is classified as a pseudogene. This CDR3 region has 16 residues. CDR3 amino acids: CASSKALWGALYGYTF. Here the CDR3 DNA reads TGTGCCAGCAGCAAAGCGCTTTGGGGAGCCCTCTATGGCTACACCTTC.

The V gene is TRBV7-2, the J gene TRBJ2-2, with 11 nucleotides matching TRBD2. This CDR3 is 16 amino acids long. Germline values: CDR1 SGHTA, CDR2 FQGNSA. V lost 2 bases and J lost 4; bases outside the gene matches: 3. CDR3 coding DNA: TGTGCCAGCAGCTTATATAGCGGGAGGGCCACCGGGGAGCTGTTTTTT. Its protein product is CASSLYSGRATGELFF.

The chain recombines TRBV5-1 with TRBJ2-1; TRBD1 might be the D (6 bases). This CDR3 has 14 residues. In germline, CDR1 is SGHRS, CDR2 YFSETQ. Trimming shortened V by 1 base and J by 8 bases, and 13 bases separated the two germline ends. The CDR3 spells CASSLSSRGDEQFF. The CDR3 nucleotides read TGCGCCAGCAGCTTGAGCAGCAGGGGTGATGAGCAGTTCTTC.

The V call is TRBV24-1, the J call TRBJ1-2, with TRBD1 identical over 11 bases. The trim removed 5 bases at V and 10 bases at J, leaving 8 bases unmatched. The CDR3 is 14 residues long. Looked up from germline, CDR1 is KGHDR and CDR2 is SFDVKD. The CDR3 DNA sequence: TGTGCCACCAGTGGTCCCGGGACAGGGGGATTCTACACCTTC. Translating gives CATSGPGTGGFYTF.

CDR3: CASSLASPSYNEQFF. CDR3 bases: TGTGCCAGCAGCTTAGCCTCGCCGTCCTACAATGAGCAGTTCTTC. The gene calls are TRBV7-9 and TRBJ2-1; D not resolved. V was shortened by 0 bases and J by 1 base, with 7 bases between the two germline ends. The CDR3 consists of 15 residues. The germline V gene has CDR1 SEHNR and CDR2 FQNEAQ (reference sequence).

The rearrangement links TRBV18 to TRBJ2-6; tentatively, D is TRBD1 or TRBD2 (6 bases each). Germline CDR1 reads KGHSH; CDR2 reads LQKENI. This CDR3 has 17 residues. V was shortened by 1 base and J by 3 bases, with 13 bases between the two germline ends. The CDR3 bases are TGTGCCAGCTCACCACAAACGGGGGCGCATGGGGCCAACGTCCTGACTTTC. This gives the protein CASSPQTGAHGANVLTF.

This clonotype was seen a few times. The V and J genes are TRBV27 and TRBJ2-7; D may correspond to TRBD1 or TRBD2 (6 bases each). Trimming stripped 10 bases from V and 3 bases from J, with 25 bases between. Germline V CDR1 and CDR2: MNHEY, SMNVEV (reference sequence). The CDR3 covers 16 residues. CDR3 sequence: CATALLPEGVVYEQYF. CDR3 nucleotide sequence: TGTGCCACCGCCCTTTTGCCGGAGGGGGTGGTCTACGAGCAGTACTTC.

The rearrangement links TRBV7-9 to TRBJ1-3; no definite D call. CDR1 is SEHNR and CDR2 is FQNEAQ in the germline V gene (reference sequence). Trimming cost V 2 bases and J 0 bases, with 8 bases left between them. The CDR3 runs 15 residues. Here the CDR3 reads CASSLYSDSGNTIYF. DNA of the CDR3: TGTGCCAGCAGCTTATACAGCGACTCTGGAAACACCATATATTTT.

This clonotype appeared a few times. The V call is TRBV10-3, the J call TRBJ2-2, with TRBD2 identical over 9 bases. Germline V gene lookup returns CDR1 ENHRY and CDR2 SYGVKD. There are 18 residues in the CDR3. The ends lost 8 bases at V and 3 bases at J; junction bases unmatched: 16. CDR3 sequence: CAIGSTSGSLKDTGELFF. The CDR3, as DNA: TGTGCCATCGGCTCGACTAGCGGATCCCTGAAGGACACCGGGGAGCTGTTTTTT.

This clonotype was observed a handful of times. CDR3 protein: CSARDFDRATNYGYTF. Here the CDR3 DNA reads TGCAGTGCTAGAGATTTCGACAGGGCCACTAACTATGGCTACACCTTC. The chain uses TRBV20-1 and TRBJ1-2; 7 bases align to TRBD1. V lost 0 bases, J lost 0 bases, and 7 bases stayed unmatched. The length of the CDR3 is 16 residues. Germline V gene sequence: CDR1 DFQATT, CDR2 SNEGSKA (reference sequence).

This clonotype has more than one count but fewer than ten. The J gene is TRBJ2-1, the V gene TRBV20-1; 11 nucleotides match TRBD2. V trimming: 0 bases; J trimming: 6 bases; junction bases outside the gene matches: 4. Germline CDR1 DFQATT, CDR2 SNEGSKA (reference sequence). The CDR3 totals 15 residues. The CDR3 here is CSARDRLAGFNEQFF. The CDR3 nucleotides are TGCAGTGCTAGAGATCGACTAGCGGGGTTCAATGAGCAGTTCTTC.

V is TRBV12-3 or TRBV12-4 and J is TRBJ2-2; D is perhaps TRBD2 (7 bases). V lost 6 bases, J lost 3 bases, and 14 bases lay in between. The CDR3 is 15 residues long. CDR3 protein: CASSLLGGHTGELFF. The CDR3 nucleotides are TGTGCCAGCAGCCTCCTCGGGGGGCACACCGGGGAGCTGTTTTTT.

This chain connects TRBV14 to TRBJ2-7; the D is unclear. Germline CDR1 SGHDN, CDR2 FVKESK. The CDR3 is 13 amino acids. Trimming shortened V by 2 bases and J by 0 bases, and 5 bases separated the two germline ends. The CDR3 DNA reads TGTGCCAGCAGCCAAATTACCTCCTACGAGCAGTACTTC. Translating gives CASSQITSYEQYF. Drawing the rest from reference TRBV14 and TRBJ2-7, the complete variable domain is EAGVTQFPSHSVIEKGQTVTLRCDPISGHDNLYWYRRVMGKEIKFLLHFVKESKQDESGMPNNRFLAERTGGTYSTLKVQPAELEDSGVYFCASSQITSYEQYFGPGTRLTVT.

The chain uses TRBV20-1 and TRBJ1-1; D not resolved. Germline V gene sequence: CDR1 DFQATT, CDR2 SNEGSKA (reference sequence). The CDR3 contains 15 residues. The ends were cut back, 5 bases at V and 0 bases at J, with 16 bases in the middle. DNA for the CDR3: TGCAGTGCTTCGGACCGCCGCGGGATGAACACTGAAGCTTTCTTT. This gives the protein CSASDRRGMNTEAFF.

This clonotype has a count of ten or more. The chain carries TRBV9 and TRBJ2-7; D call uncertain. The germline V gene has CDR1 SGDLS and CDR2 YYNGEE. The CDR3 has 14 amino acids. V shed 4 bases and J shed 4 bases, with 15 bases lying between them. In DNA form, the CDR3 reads TGTGCCAGCAGCCCTGGAATCCCCAGTTACGAGCAGTACTTC. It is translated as CASSPGIPSYEQYF.

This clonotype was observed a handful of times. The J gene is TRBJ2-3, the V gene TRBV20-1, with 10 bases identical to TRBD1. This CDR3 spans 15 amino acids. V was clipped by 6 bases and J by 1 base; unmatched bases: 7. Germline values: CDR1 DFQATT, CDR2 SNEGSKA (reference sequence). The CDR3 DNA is TGCAGTGCCCACGGGACAGGGGAGGGCACAGATACGCAGTATTTT. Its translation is CSAHGTGEGTDTQYF.

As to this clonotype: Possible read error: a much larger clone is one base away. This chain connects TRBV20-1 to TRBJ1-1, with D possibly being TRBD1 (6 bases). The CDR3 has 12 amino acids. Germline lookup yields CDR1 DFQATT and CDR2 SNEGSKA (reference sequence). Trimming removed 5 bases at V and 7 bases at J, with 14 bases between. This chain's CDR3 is CSAGRTVSEAFF. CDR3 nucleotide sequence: TGCAGTGCTGGAAGGACAGTCAGTGAAGCTTTCTTT.

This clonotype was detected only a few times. The CDR3 region is CASSTGGGGYTF. The CDR3 DNA reads as TGCGCCAGCAGCACCGGTGGGGGCGGCTACACCTTC. The gene calls are TRBV5-1 and TRBJ1-2; the D gene is possibly TRBD1 (6 bases). Germline CDR1 reads SGHRS; CDR2 reads YFSETQ. Trimming took off 4 bases at V and 8 bases at J, with 12 bases between the two ends. The length of the CDR3 is 12 residues.